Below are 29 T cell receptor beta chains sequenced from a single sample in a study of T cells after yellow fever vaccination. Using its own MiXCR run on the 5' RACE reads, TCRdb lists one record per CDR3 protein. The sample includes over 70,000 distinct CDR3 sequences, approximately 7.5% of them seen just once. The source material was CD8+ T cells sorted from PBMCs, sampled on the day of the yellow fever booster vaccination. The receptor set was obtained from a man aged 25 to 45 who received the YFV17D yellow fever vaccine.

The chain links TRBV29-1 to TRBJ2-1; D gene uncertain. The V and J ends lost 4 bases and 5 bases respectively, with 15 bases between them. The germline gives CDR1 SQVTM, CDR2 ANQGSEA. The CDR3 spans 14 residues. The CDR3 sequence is CSVVGLDLNNEQFF. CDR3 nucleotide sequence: TGCAGCGTTGTAGGCCTAGACCTAAACAATGAGCAGTTCTTC.

The CDR3 here is CSARDGVRDNTGELFF. The CDR3 region has the DNA TGCAGTGCTAGAGACGGTGTCCGGGACAACACCGGGGAGCTGTTTTTT. The chain joins TRBV20-1 to TRBJ2-2, with D tentatively TRBD1 or TRBD2 (5 bases each). CDR1 is DFQATT and CDR2 is SNEGSKA in the germline V gene (reference sequence). The V gene lost 0 bases and the J gene lost 2 bases, with 13 bases spanning the gap. The CDR3 contains 16 residues.

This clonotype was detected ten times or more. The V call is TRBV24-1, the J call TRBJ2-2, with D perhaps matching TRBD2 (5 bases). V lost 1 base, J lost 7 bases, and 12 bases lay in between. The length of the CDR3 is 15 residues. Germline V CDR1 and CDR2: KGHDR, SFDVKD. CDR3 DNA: TGTGCCACCAGTGATTTTGGCCAAGGAGGCGGGGAGCTGTTTTTT. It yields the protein CATSDFGQGGGELFF.

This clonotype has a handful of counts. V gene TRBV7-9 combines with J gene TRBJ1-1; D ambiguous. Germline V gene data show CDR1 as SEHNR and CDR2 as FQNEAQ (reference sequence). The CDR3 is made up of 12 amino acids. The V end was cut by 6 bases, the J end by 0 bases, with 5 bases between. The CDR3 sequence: CASRTMNTEAFF. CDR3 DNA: TGTGCCAGCAGAACTATGAACACTGAAGCTTTCTTT.

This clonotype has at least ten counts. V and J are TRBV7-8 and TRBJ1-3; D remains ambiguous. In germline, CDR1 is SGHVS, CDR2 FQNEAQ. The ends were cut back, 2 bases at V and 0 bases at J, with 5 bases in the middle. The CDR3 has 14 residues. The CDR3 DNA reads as TGTGCCAGCAGCTTATTAGACTCTGGAAACACCATATATTTT. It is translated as CASSLLDSGNTIYF.

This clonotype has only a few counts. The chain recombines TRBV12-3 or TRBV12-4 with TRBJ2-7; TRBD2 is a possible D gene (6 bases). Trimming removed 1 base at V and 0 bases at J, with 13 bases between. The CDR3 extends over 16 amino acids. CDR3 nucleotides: TGTGCCAGCAGTTTAGGGGGCGGGACCAACTCCTACGAGCAGTACTTC. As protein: CASSLGGGTNSYEQYF.

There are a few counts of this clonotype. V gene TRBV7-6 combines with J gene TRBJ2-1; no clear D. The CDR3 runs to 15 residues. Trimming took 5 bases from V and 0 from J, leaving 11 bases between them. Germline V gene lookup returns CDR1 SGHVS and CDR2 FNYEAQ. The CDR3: CASSRGKSSYNEQFF. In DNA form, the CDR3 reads TGTGCCAGCAGCCGAGGAAAAAGCTCCTACAATGAGCAGTTCTTC.

CDR3 coding DNA: TGTGCCAGCAGTGGACAGGAAGATAGCAATCAGCCCCAGCATTTT. Its protein is CASSGQEDSNQPQHF. The chain uses TRBV2 and TRBJ1-5; tentative D call: TRBD1 (6 bases). Germline lookup yields CDR1 SNHLY and CDR2 FYNNEI. V was clipped by 4 bases and J by 0 bases, with 10 bases between them. CDR3 size: 15 residues. Full variable domain (rest looked up from reference TRBV2 and TRBJ1-5): EPEVTQTPSHQVTQMGQEVILRCVPISNHLYFYWYRQILGQKVEFLVSFYNNEISEKSEIFDDQFSVERPDGSNFTLKIRSTKLEDSAMYFCASSGQEDSNQPQHFGDGTRLSIL.

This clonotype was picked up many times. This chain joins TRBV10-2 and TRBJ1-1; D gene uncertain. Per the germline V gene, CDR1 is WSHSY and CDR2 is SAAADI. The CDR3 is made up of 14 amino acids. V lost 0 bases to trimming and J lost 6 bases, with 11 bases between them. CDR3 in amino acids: CASSESTWGSEAFF. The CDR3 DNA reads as TGCGCCAGCAGTGAGTCGACATGGGGATCTGAAGCTTTCTTT.

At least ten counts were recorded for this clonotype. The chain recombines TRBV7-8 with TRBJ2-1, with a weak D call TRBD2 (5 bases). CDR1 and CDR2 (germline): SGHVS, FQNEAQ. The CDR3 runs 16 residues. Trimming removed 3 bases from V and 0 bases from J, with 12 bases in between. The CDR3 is CASSLDSQASYNEQFF. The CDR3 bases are TGTGCCAGCAGCTTGGACTCCCAGGCCTCCTACAATGAGCAGTTCTTC.

The CDR3 DNA follows: TGCGCCAGCAGTCCGGGACATCCCGTTGAACTAGCCAAAAACATTCAGTACTTC. The encoded protein is CASSPGHPVELAKNIQYF. V and J are TRBV23-1 and TRBJ2-4; weak D call: TRBD1 (6 bases). TRBV23-1 is noted as an ORF with a role that remains uncertain. V lost 4 bases, J lost 0 bases, and 19 bases lay in between. CDR3 length: 18 residues.

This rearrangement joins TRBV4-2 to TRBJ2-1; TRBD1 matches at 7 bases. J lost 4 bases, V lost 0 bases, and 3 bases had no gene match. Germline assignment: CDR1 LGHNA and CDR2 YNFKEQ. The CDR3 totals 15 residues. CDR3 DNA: TGTGCCAGCAGCCAAGACGGGACAGCATACAATGAGCAGTTCTTC. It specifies CASSQDGTAYNEQFF.

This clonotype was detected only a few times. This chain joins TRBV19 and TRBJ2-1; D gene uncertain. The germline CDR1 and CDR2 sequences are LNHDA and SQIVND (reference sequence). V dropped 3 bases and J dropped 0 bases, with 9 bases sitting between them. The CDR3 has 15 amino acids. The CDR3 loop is CASSISLSSYNEQFF. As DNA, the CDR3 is TGTGCCAGTAGTATCTCCCTGAGCTCCTACAATGAGCAGTTCTTC.

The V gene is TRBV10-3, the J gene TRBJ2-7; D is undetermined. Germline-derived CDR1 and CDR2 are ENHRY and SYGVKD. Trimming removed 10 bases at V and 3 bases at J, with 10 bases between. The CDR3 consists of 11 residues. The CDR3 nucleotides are TGTGCCACCCAGTTTTTCTACGAGCAGTACTTC. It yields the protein CATQFFYEQYF.

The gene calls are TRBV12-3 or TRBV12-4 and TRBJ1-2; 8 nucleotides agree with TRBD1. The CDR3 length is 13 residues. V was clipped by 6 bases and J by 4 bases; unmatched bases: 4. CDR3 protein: CASRPDRGYGYTF. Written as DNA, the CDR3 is TGTGCCAGCAGGCCCGACAGGGGCTATGGCTACACCTTC.

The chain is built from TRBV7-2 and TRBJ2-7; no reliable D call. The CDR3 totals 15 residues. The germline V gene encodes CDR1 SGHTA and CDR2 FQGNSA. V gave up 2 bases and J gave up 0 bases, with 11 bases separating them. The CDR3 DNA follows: TGTGCCAGCAGCTTAAGGAGACAAAGCTCCTACGAGCAGTACTTC. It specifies CASSLRRQSSYEQYF.

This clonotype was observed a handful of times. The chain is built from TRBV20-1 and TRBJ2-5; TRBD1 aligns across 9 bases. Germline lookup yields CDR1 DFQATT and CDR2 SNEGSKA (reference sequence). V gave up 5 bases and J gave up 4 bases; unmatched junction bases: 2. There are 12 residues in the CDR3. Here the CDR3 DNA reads TGCAGTGCTGCGGGACAGGGAGAGACCCAGTACTTC. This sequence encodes CSAAGQGETQYF.

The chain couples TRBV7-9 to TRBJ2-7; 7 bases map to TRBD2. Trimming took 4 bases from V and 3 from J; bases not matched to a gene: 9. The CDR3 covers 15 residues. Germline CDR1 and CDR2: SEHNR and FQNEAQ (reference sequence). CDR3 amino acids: CASSSPGAGIYEQYF. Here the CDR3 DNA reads TGTGCCAGCAGCTCGCCTGGAGCGGGAATCTACGAGCAGTACTTC.

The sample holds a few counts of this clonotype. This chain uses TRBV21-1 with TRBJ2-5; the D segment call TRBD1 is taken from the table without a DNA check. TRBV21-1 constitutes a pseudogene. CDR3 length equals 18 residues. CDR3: CASSKGVGRQGGKETQYF. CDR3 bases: TGTGCCAGCAGCAAAGGGGTCGGTCGACAGGGGGGTAAAGAGACCCAGTACTTC.

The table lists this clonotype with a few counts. The CDR3 coding sequence is TGTGCCAGTAGTATGGGCGGGTACGAGCAGTACTTC. Its translation is CASSMGGYEQYF. The chain combines TRBV19 with TRBJ2-7, with D perhaps TRBD2 (5 bases). Trimming cost V 3 bases and J 4 bases, with 7 bases left between them. The CDR3 is 12 residues long. Germline CDR1 is LNHDA and CDR2 is SQIVND (reference sequence).

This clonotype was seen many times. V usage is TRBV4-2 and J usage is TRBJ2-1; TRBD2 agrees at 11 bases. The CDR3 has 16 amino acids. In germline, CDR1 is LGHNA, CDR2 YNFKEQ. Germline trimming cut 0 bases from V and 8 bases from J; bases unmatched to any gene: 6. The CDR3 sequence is CASSQELAGGPYEQFF. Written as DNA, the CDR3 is TGTGCCAGCAGCCAAGAGTTAGCGGGAGGGCCCTATGAGCAGTTCTTC.

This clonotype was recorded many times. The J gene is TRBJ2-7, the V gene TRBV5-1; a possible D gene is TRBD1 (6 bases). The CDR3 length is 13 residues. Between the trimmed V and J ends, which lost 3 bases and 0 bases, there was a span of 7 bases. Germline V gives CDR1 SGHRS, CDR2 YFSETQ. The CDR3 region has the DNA TGCGCCAGCAGCTGGGACATCTCCTACGAGCAGTACTTC. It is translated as CASSWDISYEQYF.

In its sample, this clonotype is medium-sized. The CDR3 nucleotides are TGTGCCATCAGTGAGGGTTTAGTGTCCTACAATGAGCAGTTCTTC. Translated: CAISEGLVSYNEQFF. The chain links TRBV10-3 to TRBJ2-1; D remains ambiguous. Between the trimmed V and J ends, which lost 2 bases and 1 base, there was a span of 9 bases. In germline, CDR1 is ENHRY, CDR2 SYGVKD. The length of the CDR3 is 15 residues.

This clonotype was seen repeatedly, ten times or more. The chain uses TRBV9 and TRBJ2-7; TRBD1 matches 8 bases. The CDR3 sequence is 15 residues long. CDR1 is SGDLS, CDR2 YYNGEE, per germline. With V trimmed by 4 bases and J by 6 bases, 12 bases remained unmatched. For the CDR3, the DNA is TGTGCCAGCAGCCCGTTACTCGGACAGGGAACCGAGCAGTACTTC. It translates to CASSPLLGQGTEQYF. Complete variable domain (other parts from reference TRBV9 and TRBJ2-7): DSGVTQTPKHLITATGQRVTLRCSPRSGDLSVYWYQQSLDQGLQFLIQYYNGEERAKGNILERFSAQQFPDLHSELNLSSLELGDSALYFCASSPLLGQGTEQYFGPGTRLTVT.

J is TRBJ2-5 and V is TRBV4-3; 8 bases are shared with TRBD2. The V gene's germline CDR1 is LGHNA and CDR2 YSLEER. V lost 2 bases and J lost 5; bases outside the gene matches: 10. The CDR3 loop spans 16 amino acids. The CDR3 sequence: CASSQSLGLASETQYF. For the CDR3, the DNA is TGCGCCAGCAGCCAAAGTCTAGGACTAGCAAGCGAGACCCAGTACTTC.

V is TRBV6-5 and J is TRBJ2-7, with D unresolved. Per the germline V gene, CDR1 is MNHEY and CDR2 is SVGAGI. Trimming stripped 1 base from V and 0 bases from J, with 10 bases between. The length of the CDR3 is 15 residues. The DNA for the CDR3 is TGTGCCAGCAGTTACTTCGATACTAACTCCTACGAGCAGTACTTC. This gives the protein CASSYFDTNSYEQYF.

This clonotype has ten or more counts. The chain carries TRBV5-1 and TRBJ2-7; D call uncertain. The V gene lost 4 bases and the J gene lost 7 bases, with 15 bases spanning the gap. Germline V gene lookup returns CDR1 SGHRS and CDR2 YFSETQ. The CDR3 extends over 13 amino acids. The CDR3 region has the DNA TGCGCCAGCAGCCTAACTTCATCCTTGGAGCAGTACTTC. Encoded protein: CASSLTSSLEQYF.

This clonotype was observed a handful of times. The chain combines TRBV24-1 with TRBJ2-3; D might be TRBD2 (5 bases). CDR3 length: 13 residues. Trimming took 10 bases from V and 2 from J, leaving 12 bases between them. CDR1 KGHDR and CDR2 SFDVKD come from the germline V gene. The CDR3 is CATGAEYTDTQYF. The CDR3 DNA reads TGTGCCACGGGAGCGGAGTACACAGATACGCAGTATTTT.

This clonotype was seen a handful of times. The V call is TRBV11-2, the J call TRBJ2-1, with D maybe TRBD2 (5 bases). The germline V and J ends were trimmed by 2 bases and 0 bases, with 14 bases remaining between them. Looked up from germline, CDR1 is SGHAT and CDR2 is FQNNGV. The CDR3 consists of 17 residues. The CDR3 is CASSLYGPGISYNEQFF. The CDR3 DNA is TGTGCCAGCAGCTTATATGGTCCGGGAATCTCCTACAATGAGCAGTTCTTC.